A selection of T cell receptor beta chains follows, all from one sample in a study of identical twins. TCRdb re-analysed the 5' RACE reads in MiXCR, keeping a single row per CDR3 protein. This table has about 220,000 distinct CDR3 sequences, around 6.8% appearing once. These same records also appear under a second study, on yellow fever vaccine responses in identical twins.

Sequencing used memory (CD45RO+) T cells sorted from blood. All receptors come from a woman under 30 in good health. Each CDR3 is given with its conserved first and last residue. D genes are given only for firm matches. Some rows mark clone size as missing; the rest say once, few, many or name a class of expanded clone.

J gene,clone size,V gene,D gene,CDR3 protein,CDR3 DNA
TRBJ1-1,NA,TRBV28,NA,CASNPGLPTEAFF,TGTGCCAGCAACCCGGGACTTCCAACCGAAGCTTTCTTT
TRBJ2-2,NA,TRBV9,NA,CASSRGPGLQTGELFF,TGTGCCAGCAGTCGAGGGCCGGGACTGCAAACCGGGGAGCTGTTTTTT
TRBJ1-5,NA,TRBV7-2,NA,CASSLATYQPQHF,TGTGCCAGCAGCTTAGCGACCTATCAGCCCCAGCATTTT
TRBJ1-3,few,TRBV12-3/TRBV12-4,TRBD1,CASSPRRTGVGNTIYF,TGTGCCAGCAGTCCTCGCCGGACAGGGGTTGGAAACACCATATATTTT
TRBJ2-7,many,TRBV20-1,TRBD1,CSARSVPGQGSGHELSSYEQYF,TGCAGTGCTAGATCCGTCCCGGGACAGGGAAGCGGGCATGAACTGAGCTCCTACGAGCAGTACTTC
TRBJ2-2,few,TRBV6-5,NA,CATGLNTGELFF,TGTGCCACCGGACTTAACACCGGGGAGCTGTTTTTT
TRBJ2-5,NA,TRBV5-4,NA,CASSYRAQETQYF,TGTGCCAGCAGCTACAGGGCCCAGGAGACCCAGTACTTC
TRBJ2-2,few,TRBV20-1,NA,CSARGTPNTGELFF,TGCAGTGCAAGAGGGACACCGAACACCGGGGAGCTGTTTTTT
TRBJ1-3,NA,TRBV18,NA,CASSPLLGNTIYF,TGTGCCAGCTCACCACTGCTGGGAAACACCATATATTTT
TRBJ2-7,NA,TRBV4-2,NA,CASSQDRDSYEQYF,TGTGCCAGCAGCCAAGACAGGGACTCCTACGAGCAGTACTTC
TRBJ2-5,NA,TRBV20-1,NA,CSARDPGSAQYF,TGCAGTGCCAGGGACCCCGGGTCGGCCCAGTACTTC
TRBJ2-5,many,TRBV3-1,NA,CASSQGVKETQYF,TGTGCCAGCAGCCAAGGAGTAAAAGAGACCCAGTACTTC
TRBJ2-1,NA,TRBV6-7,NA,CARKRWEERFF,TGTGCCAGAAAGCGGTGGGAGGAGCGGTTCTTC
TRBJ2-5,many,TRBV5-1,TRBD1,CASSSTGQKQKETQYF,TGCGCCAGCAGCTCGACGGGACAGAAACAAAAAGAGACCCAGTACTTC
TRBJ2-2,many,TRBV5-4,NA,CASSLLNTGELFF,TGTGCCAGCAGCTTGCTGAACACCGGGGAGCTGTTTTTT
TRBJ2-1,many,TRBV20-1,NA,CSARIPLRAPGYNEQFF,TGCAGTGCTAGAATACCGCTTCGGGCCCCCGGCTACAATGAGCAGTTCTTC
TRBJ1-6,few,TRBV7-2,TRBD1,CASSSRQGNSPLHF,TGTGCCAGCAGCTCGAGACAGGGTAATTCACCCCTCCACTTT
TRBJ2-3,many,TRBV4-3,NA,CASSQDPADTQYF,TGCGCCAGCAGCCAAGACCCCGCAGATACGCAGTATTTT
TRBJ2-7,NA,TRBV6-1,TRBD1,CASSVYGQGLYEQYF,TGTGCCAGCAGTGTTTATGGACAGGGTCTCTACGAGCAGTACTTC
TRBJ2-3,NA,TRBV5-4,TRBD2,CASSRTSGAADTQYF,TGTGCCAGCAGCCGCACTAGCGGGGCCGCAGATACGCAGTATTTT
TRBJ2-5,many,TRBV29-1,TRBD2,CSAQGGGRAQETQYF,TGCAGCGCCCAAGGGGGCGGGAGGGCTCAAGAGACCCAGTACTTC
TRBJ2-3,NA,TRBV6-5,NA,CASSYFGSGSTDTQYF,TGTGCCAGCAGTTACTTTGGGTCAGGGAGCACAGATACGCAGTATTTT
TRBJ1-1,few,TRBV25-1,TRBD1,CASSGGTGKVTEAFF,TGTGCCAGCAGTGGGGGGACAGGGAAGGTAACTGAAGCTTTCTTT
TRBJ2-5,few,TRBV11-2,NA,CASTRPGVGGGETQYF,TGTGCCAGCACCCGACCCGGGGTAGGAGGGGGAGAGACCCAGTACTTC
TRBJ2-5,NA,TRBV29-1,TRBD1,CSVGLTGGETQYF,TGCAGCGTTGGATTGACAGGGGGAGAGACCCAGTACTTC
TRBJ2-2,many,TRBV4-2,NA,CASSPALALDPGELFF,TGTGCCAGCAGCCCAGCTTTGGCACTAGATCCCGGGGAGCTGTTTTTT
TRBJ2-7,few,TRBV6-2/TRBV6-3,TRBD1,CASSRTGTYEQYF,TGTGCCAGCAGCCGGACAGGGACCTACGAGCAGTACTTC
TRBJ2-2,NA,TRBV5-1,TRBD1,CASSSGQGRTGELFF,TGCGCCAGCAGCTCCGGACAGGGACGGACCGGGGAGCTGTTTTTT
TRBJ2-1,few,TRBV20-1,TRBD2,CSAEPLAGGIYNEQFF,TGCAGTGCCGAACCCCTAGCGGGCGGAATTTACAATGAGCAGTTCTTC
TRBJ2-7,few,TRBV27,NA,CASSSPESYEQYF,TGTGCCAGCAGCTCTCCAGAAAGCTACGAGCAGTACTTC
TRBJ2-7,NA,TRBV7-8,NA,CASSQSQGSYEQYF,TGTGCCAGCAGCCAATCCCAGGGGTCCTACGAGCAGTACTTC
TRBJ2-2,many,TRBV15,NA,CATSRDTGELFF,TGTGCCACCAGCAGAGACACCGGGGAGCTGTTTTTT
TRBJ1-2,many,TRBV20-1,NA,CSARDPKYSYGYTF,TGCAGTGCTAGAGATCCTAAGTATTCCTATGGCTACACCTTC
TRBJ2-3,few,TRBV2,NA,CASSVYRYTDTQYF,TGTGCCAGCAGTGTGTACAGATACACAGATACGCAGTATTTT
TRBJ2-6,NA,TRBV7-9,NA,CASTRGTSGANVLTF,TGTGCCAGCACCCGGGGGACCTCTGGGGCCAACGTCCTGACTTTC
TRBJ1-1,many,TRBV7-2,NA,CASRVGWGTEAFF,TGTGCCAGCAGGGTGGGGTGGGGCACTGAAGCTTTCTTT
TRBJ2-1,few,TRBV7-8,TRBD2,CASSLASGTYYNEQFF,TGTGCCAGCAGCTTAGCCAGCGGGACTTACTACAATGAGCAGTTCTTC
TRBJ2-5,NA,TRBV3-1,TRBD2,CASSQGLAEETQYF,TGTGCCAGCAGCCAAGGTCTAGCGGAAGAGACCCAGTACTTC
TRBJ1-1,few,TRBV7-2,NA,CASSFGATRMNTEAFF,TGTGCCAGCAGCTTCGGGGCAACTCGCATGAACACTGAAGCTTTCTTT
TRBJ1-4,many,TRBV20-1,NA,CSARDDGREFEKLFF,TGCAGTGCTAGAGATGATGGCAGGGAATTCGAAAAACTGTTTTTT
TRBJ2-5,few,TRBV2,TRBD2,CATRVGGGGETQYF,TGTGCCACTCGAGTTGGGGGGGGAGGGGAGACCCAGTACTTC
TRBJ2-3,few,TRBV6-2/TRBV6-3,NA,CASSYGRDQSGDTQYF,TGTGCCAGCAGTTACGGGCGGGACCAATCTGGTGATACGCAGTATTTT
TRBJ1-2,NA,TRBV6-6,NA,CASSLHQDSLANYGYTF,TGTGCCAGCAGTTTACATCAGGACAGCTTAGCTAACTATGGCTACACCTTC
TRBJ1-6,many,TRBV7-9,TRBD1,CASSAPGTANSPLHF,TGTGCCAGCAGCGCGCCCGGGACAGCCAATTCACCCCTCCACTTT
TRBJ2-4,few,TRBV7-3,NA,CASSLTQNAIQYF,TGTGCCAGCAGCTTAACCCAAAATGCCATTCAGTACTTC
TRBJ2-7,NA,TRBV11-3,NA,CASSRPALTGNPYEQYF,TGTGCCAGCAGCCGTCCTGCACTTACAGGAAACCCATACGAGCAGTACTTC
TRBJ2-3,many,TRBV12-3/TRBV12-4,TRBD2,CASRLSGGSDTQYF,TGTGCCAGCCGCCTAAGCGGGGGTTCAGATACGCAGTATTTT
TRBJ2-7,few,TRBV12-3/TRBV12-4,NA,CASKFGSDSFYEQYF,TGTGCCAGCAAATTCGGGTCCGATAGCTTCTACGAGCAGTACTTC
TRBJ2-1,many,TRBV6-2/TRBV6-3,NA,CASSSYRAYNEQFF,TGTGCCAGCAGTTCTTACAGGGCCTACAATGAGCAGTTCTTC
TRBJ2-6,NA,TRBV24-1,NA,CATSDFRRVRGAVSGANVLTF,TGTGCCACCAGTGATTTTCGGCGGGTGAGGGGGGCAGTCTCTGGGGCCAACGTCCTGACTTTC
TRBJ2-1,many,TRBV7-2,TRBD2,CASSAAGWTSGYNEQFF,TGTGCCAGCAGCGCGGCGGGGTGGACTAGCGGCTACAATGAGCAGTTCTTC
TRBJ2-4,few,TRBV6-2/TRBV6-3,TRBD1,CASSPQINRGLKNIQYF,TGTGCCAGCAGTCCTCAAATTAACAGGGGGCTTAAAAACATTCAGTACTTC
TRBJ2-2,many,TRBV7-6,NA,CASSLGRSPATGELFF,TGTGCCAGCAGCCTTGGACGGTCCCCTGCCACCGGGGAGCTGTTTTTT
TRBJ1-2,many,TRBV20-1,NA,CSARAIDLDGYTF,TGCAGTGCTAGAGCTATAGATCTGGATGGCTACACCTTC